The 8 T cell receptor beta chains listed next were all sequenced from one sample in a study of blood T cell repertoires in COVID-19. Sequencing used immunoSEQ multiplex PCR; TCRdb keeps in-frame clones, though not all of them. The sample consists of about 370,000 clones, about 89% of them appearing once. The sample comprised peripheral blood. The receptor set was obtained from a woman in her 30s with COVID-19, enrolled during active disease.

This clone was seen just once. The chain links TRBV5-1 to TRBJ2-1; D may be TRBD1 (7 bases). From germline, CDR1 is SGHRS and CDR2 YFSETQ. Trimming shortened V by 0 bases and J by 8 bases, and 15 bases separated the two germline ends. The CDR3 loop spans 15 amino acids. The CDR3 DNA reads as TGCGCCAGCAGCTTGGGCAGGGGGACTGGGGATGAGCAGTTCTTC. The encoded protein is CASSLGRGTGDEQFF.

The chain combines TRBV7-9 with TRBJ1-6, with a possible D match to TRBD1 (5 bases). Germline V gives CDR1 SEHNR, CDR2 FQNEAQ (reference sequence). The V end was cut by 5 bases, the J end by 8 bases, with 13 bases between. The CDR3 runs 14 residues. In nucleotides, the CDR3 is TGTGCCAGCAGCAGCGGGGCAGTACATTCACCCCTCCACTTT. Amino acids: CASSSGAVHSPLHF. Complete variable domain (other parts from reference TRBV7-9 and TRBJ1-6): DTGVSQNPRHKITKRGQNVTFRCDPISEHNRLYWYRQTLGQGPEFLTYFQNEAQLEKSRLLSDRFSAERPKGSFSTLEIQRTEQGDSAMYLCASSSGAVHSPLHFGNGTRLTVT.

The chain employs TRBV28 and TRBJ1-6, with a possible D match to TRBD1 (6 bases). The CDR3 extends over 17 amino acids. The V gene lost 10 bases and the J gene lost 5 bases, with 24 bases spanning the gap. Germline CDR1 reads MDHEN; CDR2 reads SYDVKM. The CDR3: CATHLQGRGGDNSPLHF. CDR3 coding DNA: TGTGCCACCCATTTACAGGGTAGAGGTGGGGATAATTCACCCCTCCACTTT.

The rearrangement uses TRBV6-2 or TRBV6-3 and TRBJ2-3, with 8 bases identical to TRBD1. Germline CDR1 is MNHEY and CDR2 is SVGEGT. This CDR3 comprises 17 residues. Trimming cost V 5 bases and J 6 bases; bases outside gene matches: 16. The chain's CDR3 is CASSPGPDRGVADTQYF. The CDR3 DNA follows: TGTGCCAGCAGTCCCGGGCCTGACAGGGGAGTAGCTGATACGCAGTATTTT.

The CDR3 DNA reads as TGTGCCAGCAGCTCTAACCGGGGGGCGAACACTGAAGCTTTCTTT. The encoded protein is CASSSNRGANTEAFF. The J gene is TRBJ1-1, the V gene TRBV11-3; possibly TRBD1 for D (6 bases). V gave up 4 bases and J gave up 1 base, with 13 bases separating them. This CDR3 is 15 amino acids long. The germline CDR1 and CDR2 sequences are SGHNT and YENEEA.

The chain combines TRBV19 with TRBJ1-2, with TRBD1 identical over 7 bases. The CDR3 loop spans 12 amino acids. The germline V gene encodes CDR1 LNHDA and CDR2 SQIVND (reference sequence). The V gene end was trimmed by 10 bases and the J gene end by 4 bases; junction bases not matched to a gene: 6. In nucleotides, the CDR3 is TGTGCCACCGCGACAGGGTTCTATGGCTACACCTTC. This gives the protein CATATGFYGYTF.

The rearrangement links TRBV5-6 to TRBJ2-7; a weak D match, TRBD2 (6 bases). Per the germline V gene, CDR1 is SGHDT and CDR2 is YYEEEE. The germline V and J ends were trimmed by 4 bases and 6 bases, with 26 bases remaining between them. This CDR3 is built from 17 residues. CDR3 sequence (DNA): TGTGCCAGCAGCCCCAAGAGGGAAGGAGGGTCCCCCCTCGAGCAGTACGTC. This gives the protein CASSPKREGGSPLEQYV.

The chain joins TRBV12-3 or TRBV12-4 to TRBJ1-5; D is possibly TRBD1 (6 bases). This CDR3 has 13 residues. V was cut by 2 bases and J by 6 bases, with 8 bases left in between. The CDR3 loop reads CASSLPGVQPQHF. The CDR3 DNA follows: TGTGCCAGCAGTTTACCAGGGGTTCAGCCCCAGCATTTT.